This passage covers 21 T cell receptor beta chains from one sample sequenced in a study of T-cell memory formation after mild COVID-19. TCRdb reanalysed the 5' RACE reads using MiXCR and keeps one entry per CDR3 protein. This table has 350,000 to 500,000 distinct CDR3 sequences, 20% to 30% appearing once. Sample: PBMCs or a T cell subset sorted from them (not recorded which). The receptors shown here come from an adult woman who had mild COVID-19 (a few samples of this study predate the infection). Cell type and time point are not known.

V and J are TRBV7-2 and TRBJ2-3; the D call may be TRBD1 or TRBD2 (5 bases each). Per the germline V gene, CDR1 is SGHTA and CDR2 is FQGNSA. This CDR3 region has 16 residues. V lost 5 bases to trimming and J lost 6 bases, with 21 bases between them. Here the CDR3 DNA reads TGTGCCAGCAGCAAGACGGACTCGCGGTCAGGGGATACGCAGTATTTT. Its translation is CASSKTDSRSGDTQYF. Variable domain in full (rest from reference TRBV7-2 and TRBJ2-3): GAGVSQSPSNKVTEKGKDVELRCDPISGHTALYWYRQSLGQGLEFLIYFQGNSAPDKSGLPSDRFSAERTGGSVSTLTIQRTQQEDSAVYLCASSKTDSRSGDTQYFGPGTRLTVL.

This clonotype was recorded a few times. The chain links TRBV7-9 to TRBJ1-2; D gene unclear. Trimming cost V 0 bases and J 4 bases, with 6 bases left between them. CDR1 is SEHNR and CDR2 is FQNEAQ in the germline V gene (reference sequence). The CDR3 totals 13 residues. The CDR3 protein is CASSLAFTYGYTF. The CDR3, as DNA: TGTGCCAGCAGCTTAGCATTTACCTATGGCTACACCTTC.

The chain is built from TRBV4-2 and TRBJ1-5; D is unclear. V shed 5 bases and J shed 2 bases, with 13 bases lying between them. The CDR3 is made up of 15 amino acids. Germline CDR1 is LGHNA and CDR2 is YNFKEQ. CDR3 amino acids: CASSAALGGNQPQHF. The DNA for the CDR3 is TGTGCCAGCAGCGCGGCCCTGGGAGGCAATCAGCCCCAGCATTTT.

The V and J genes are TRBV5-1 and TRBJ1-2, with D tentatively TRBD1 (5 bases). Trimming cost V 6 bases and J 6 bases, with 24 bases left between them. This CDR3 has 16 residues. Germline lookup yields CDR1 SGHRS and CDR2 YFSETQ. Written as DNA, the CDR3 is TGCGCCAGCAAACCCCGCCAGACAGTTCTTACCCATGGCTACACCTTC. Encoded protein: CASKPRQTVLTHGYTF.

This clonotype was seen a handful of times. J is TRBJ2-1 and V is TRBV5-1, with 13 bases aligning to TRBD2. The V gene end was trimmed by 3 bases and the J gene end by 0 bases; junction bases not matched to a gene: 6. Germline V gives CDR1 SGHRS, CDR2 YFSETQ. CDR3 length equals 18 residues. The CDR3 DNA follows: TGCGCCAGCAGCTACCCGGGACTAGCGGGGAGCTCCTACAATGAGCAGTTCTTC. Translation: CASSYPGLAGSSYNEQFF.

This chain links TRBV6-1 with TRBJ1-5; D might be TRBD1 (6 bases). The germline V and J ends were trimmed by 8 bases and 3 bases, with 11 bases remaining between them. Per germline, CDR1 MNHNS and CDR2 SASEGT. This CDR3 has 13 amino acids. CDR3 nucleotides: TGTGCCAGCGGAGGACAGCTCAATCAGCCCCAGCATTTT. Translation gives CASGGQLNQPQHF.

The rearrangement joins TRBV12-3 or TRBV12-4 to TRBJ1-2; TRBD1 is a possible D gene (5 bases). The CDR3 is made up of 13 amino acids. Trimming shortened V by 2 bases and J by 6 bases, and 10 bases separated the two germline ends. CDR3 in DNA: TGTGCCAGCAGTTTACGGGGGAAAGATGGCTACACCTTC. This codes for CASSLRGKDGYTF.

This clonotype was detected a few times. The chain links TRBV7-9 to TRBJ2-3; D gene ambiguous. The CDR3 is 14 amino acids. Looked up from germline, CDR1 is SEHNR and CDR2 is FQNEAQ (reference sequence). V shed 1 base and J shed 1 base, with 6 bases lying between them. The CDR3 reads CASSLGRRTDTQYF. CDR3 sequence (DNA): TGTGCCAGCAGCTTAGGTCGACGCACAGATACGCAGTATTTT.

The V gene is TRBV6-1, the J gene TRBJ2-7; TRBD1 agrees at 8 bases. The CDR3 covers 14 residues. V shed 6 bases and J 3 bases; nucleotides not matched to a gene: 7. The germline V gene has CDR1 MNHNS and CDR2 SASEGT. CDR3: CASSAGTGHYEQYF. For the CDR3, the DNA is TGTGCCAGCAGCGCCGGGACAGGACACTACGAGCAGTACTTC.

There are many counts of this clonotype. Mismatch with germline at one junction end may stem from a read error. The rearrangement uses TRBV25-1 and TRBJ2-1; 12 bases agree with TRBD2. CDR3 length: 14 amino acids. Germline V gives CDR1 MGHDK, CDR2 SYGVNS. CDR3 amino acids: CASSEHTSGRLKIF. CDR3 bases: TGTGCCAGCAGTGAACATACTAGCGGGAGGTTGAAGATCTTC.

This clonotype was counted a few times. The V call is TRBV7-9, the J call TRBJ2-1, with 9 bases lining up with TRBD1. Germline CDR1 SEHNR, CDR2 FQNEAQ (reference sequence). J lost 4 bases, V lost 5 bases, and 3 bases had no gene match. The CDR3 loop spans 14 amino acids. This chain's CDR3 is CASSGDRGYNEQFF. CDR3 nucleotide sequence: TGTGCCAGCAGCGGCGACAGGGGGTACAATGAGCAGTTCTTC.

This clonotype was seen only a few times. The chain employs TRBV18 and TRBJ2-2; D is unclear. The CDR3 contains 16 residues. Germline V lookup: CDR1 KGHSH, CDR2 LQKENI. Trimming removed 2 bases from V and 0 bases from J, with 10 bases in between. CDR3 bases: TGTGCCAGCTCACCATTGGGTTTTACGAACACCGGGGAGCTGTTTTTT. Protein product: CASSPLGFTNTGELFF.

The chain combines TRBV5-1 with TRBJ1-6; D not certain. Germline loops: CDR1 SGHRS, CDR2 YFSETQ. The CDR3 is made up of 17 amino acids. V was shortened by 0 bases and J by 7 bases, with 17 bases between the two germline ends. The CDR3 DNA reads TGCGCCAGCAGCTTGGTCCCCCTAGGAGGGCTCAATTCACCCCTCCACTTT. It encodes CASSLVPLGGLNSPLHF.

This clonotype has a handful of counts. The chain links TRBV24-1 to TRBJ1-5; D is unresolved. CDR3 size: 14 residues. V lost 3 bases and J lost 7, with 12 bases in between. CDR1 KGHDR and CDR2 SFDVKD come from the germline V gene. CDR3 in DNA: TGTGCCACCAGTGATGTTCATGAGACCCAGCCCCAGCATTTT. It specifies CATSDVHETQPQHF.

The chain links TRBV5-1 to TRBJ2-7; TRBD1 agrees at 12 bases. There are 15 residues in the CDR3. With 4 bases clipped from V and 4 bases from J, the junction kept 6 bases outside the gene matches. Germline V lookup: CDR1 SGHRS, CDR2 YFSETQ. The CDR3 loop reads CASSTPGQGAYEQYF. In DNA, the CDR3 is TGCGCCAGCAGCACCCCGGGACAGGGGGCTTACGAGCAGTACTTC. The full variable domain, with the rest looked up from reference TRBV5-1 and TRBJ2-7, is KAGVTQTPRYLIKTRGQQVTLSCSPISGHRSVSWYQQTPGQGLQFLFEYFSETQRNKGNFPGRFSGRQFSNSRSEMNVSTLELGDSALYLCASSTPGQGAYEQYFGPGTRLTVT.

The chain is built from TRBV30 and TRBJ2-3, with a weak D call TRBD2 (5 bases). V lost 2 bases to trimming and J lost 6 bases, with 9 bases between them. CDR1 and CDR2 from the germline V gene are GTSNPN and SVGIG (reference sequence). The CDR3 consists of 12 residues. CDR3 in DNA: TGTGCCTGGAGTAGTCCGGGGGATACGCAGTATTTT. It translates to CAWSSPGDTQYF.

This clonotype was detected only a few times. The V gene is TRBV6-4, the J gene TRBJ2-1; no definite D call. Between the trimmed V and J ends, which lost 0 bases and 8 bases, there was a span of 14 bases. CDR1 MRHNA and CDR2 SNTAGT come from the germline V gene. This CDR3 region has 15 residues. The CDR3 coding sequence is TGTGCCAGCAGTGACTCAGTGGCTACCCAAGATGAGCAGTTCTTC. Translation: CASSDSVATQDEQFF.

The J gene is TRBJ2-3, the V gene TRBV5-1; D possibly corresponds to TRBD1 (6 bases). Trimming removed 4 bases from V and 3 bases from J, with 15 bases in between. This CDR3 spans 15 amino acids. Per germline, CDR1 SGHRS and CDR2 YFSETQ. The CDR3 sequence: CASSPRTVQTDTQYF. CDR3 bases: TGCGCCAGCAGCCCCCGGACAGTTCAAACAGATACGCAGTATTTT.

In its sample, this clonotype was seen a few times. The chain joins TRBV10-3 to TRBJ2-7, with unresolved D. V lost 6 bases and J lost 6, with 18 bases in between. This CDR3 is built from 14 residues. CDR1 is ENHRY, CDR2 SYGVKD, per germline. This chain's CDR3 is CAIRQRDEIGEQYF. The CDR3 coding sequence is TGTGCCATCAGGCAGCGAGACGAAATTGGCGAGCAGTACTTC.

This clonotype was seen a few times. The CDR3 region is CSARAQGEISYNEQFF. In nucleotides, the CDR3 is TGCAGTGCTAGAGCCCAAGGGGAGATCTCCTACAATGAGCAGTTCTTC. V gene TRBV20-1 combines with J gene TRBJ2-1, with D perhaps TRBD1 or TRBD2 (5 bases each). Germline-derived CDR1 and CDR2 are DFQATT and SNEGSKA (reference sequence). V shed 1 base and J shed 0 bases, with 13 bases lying between them. The CDR3 contains 16 residues.

The CDR3 protein is CASSYPPDYEQYF. Written as DNA, the CDR3 is TGTGCCAGCAGTTACCCCCCTGACTACGAGCAGTACTTC. The chain carries TRBV6-2 or TRBV6-3 and TRBJ2-7, with unresolved D. Trimming took off 2 bases at V and 3 bases at J, with 8 bases between the two ends. The CDR3 is 13 amino acids. CDR1 and CDR2 (germline): MNHEY, SVGEGT.